This TCR beta chain derives from a study of T cell responses to AZD1222 COVID-19 vaccine (dated by TCRdb to the early 2020s). For the wider study: A total of 230 to 250 trial participants underwent TCR sequencing, of whom nearly 210 had received two doses of AZD1222 and some 26 had received two doses of the MenACWY control vaccine. Trial participants were enrolled by age into subgroups of 18-55, 56-69 and 70-plus years, and about 150, 27 and 61 TCR-sequenced participants, respectively, were included in these subgroups. The full study reports these points: Epitopes outside the regions mutated in the B.1.351 and B.1.1.7 variants were reportedly recognized by nearly half of the unique spike-specific TCRs. Only five to seven AZD1222 recipients were SARS-CoV-2 seropositive at baseline, limiting conclusions about previously exposed vaccinees. In the small 56-69-year group, the increase in depth fell short of significance, most likely because of low power. After two AZD1222 doses, both the breadth and the depth of spike-specific TCRs were significantly higher than at day 0 and than in MenACWY recipients. No day 14 peak-response samples were available, so repertoires were characterized only after the peak T cell response. Participants were mostly white British, with more females than males. The authors suggested clonal diversity may have been underestimated. CD4 TCRs associated with the vaccine covered the entire spike protein, and the dominant responses were in regions 160-218 and 743-854.

The CDR3 regions of human TCRbeta chains were subjected to immunosequencing. The original pipeline was this. TCRs in the repertoires were matched against a reference library of SARS-CoV-2-specific TCRs that had been generated with the MIRA antigen-specificity platform. Breadth was defined as the fraction of unique TCRs that were SARS-CoV-2-associated. Depth was defined as the fraction of total T cells that were SARS-CoV-2-associated. Using the MIRA data, each spike-specific TCR was assigned both to the spike region to which the TCR was reactive and to a CD4 or CD8 class. Log10-transformed breadth and depth values were compared by one-way ANOVA with Sidak's multiple comparisons tests. TCRdb provides this immuneACCESS table in a form limited to in-frame rearrangements. Some clones are lacking; in checked studies, under half of them reflect an unresolved V gene, and why the rest are absent is not known. V and J calls and clone size are those listed in that table; D and trimming were worked out from the DNA. The sample data list some 150,000 clones, and about 90% of these were observed just once. About 4% of the sample goes to the ten largest clones.

A word on this clone: Its antigen is still unknown. It has no much larger one-base neighbor in the sample; base qualities were not kept.

In light of the paper, this sample's time point label describes: baseline before first vaccination. In the paper's terms, the treatment or condition label means: meningococcal conjugate vaccine given as trial control. The vaccinee samples were drawn from two UK trials, COV001 and COV002, one of which was a single-blind randomized controlled phase 2/3 trial testing AZD1222 (ChAdOx1 nCoV-19) in healthy adults. For TCRbeta chain sequencing, PBMC samples from trial participants were taken at day 0 and at day 28 after the second dose. V lost 2 bases and J lost 2 bases, and the count of bases not matched to a germline gene is 9. The germline V gene encodes CDR1 MNHEY and CDR2 SVGEGT. There are 17 amino acids in the CDR3, from cysteine to phenylalanine inclusive. Just the 51-base CDR3 DNA is kept, in frame starting at base 1.

Sequenced material: peripheral blood, taken on day 0 of MenACWY control vaccination. The chain employs TRBV6-2 or TRBV6-3 and TRBJ1-5, and 7 junctional nucleotides match TRBD1. The source of this sequence is an adult in good health. The CDR3 has the sequence CASSYPRQGGGNQPQHF. The DNA reads as follows: TGTGCCAGCAGTTACCCTAGACAGGGAGGGGGCAATCAGCCCCAGCATTTT.